Included here is one T cell receptor (beta chain) sequence, with context. The data belong to a study of brain T cells in children with intractable seizures. Measured with immunoSEQ multiplex PCR; TCRdb has only the in-frame clones, and not every one. The sample yields some 80,000 clones, around nine tenths seen once. CDR3 size: 13 residues. The ends lost 0 bases at V and 6 bases at J; junction bases unmatched: 4. The germline V gene has CDR1 GTSNPN and CDR2 SVGIG (reference sequence). This rearrangement joins TRBV30 to TRBJ1-1; 7 nucleotides match TRBD1. This sequence originates from a girl under 10 years old with Rasmussen encephalitis and intractable seizures. Sequences were derived from peripheral blood, sampled at surgery. CDR3 sequence reads: CAWSVRQGAEAFF. CDR3 nucleotides: TGTGCCTGGAGTGTACGACAGGGCGCTGAAGCTTTCTTT.